Listed below are T cell receptor beta chains from one sample, sequenced in a study of blood T cell repertoires in COVID-19. This table comes from immunoSEQ multiplex PCR, and its TCRdb copy is limited to in-frame clones, with some not included. In the table there are 200,000 to 300,000 clones, over 90% of which are singletons. The sequencing sample was made of peripheral blood. The receptors come from a man aged 25-45 years with COVID-19, enrolled during active disease. Each CDR3 is given with its conserved first and last residue. D genes are given only for firm matches. Part of the rows lack a size; the others show once, few, many or a class for expanded clones.

J: TRBJ1-1
V: TRBV11-3
D: NA
size: NA
DNA: TGTGCCAGCAGCTCAGTTGGCACCACTGAAGCTTTCTTT
CDR3: CASSSVGTTEAFF

J: TRBJ1-6
V: TRBV5-6
D: NA
size: NA
DNA: TGTGCCAGCAGCTTTACAGGGCGGTCACCCCTCCACTTT
CDR3: CASSFTGRSPLHF

J: TRBJ1-5
V: TRBV19
D: NA
size: NA
DNA: TGTGCCAGTAGTATCGGGGTAAATCAGCCCCAGCATTTT
CDR3: CASSIGVNQPQHF

J: TRBJ2-3
V: TRBV5-1
D: TRBD1
size: NA
DNA: TGCGCCAGCAGCCAGGACAGGGGTACAGATACGCAGTATTTT
CDR3: CASSQDRGTDTQYF

J: TRBJ2-3
V: TRBV5-4
D: NA
size: once
DNA: TGTGCCAGCAGCTTGAGAAGCGGTTCCACAGATACGCAGTATTTT
CDR3: CASSLRSGSTDTQYF

J: TRBJ2-5
V: TRBV7-9
D: TRBD2
size: NA
DNA: TGTGCCAGCAGCCCCCGCCTGACTAGCCCAGAGACCCAGTACTTC
CDR3: CASSPRLTSPETQYF

J: TRBJ1-1
V: TRBV29-1
D: NA
size: NA
DNA: TGCAGCGTTGATAACAGGGACCACACTGAAGCTTTCTTT
CDR3: CSVDNRDHTEAFF

J: TRBJ2-5
V: TRBV7-3
D: TRBD2
size: NA
DNA: TGTGCCAGCAGCTTGGCTAGCGGGGTACAAGAGACCCAGTACTTC
CDR3: CASSLASGVQETQYF

J: TRBJ1-2
V: TRBV29-1
D: NA
size: NA
DNA: TGCAGCGTTGAGGGCACCAACTATGGCTACACCTTC
CDR3: CSVEGTNYGYTF

J: TRBJ1-1
V: TRBV5-4
D: NA
size: NA
DNA: TGTGCCAGCAGCTCCGGACAGAACACTGAAGCTTTCTTT
CDR3: CASSSGQNTEAFF

J: TRBJ2-5
V: TRBV25-1
D: NA
size: NA
DNA: TGTGCCAGCAGTGCCCCGGGGATGAAAGAGACCCAGTACTTC
CDR3: CASSAPGMKETQYF

J: TRBJ1-2
V: TRBV2
D: TRBD1
size: NA
DNA: TGTGCCAGCTCCCCGGACAGGGTATTTGGCTACACCTTC
CDR3: CASSPDRVFGYTF

J: TRBJ1-1
V: TRBV18
D: TRBD1
size: NA
DNA: TGTGCCAGCTCACTCGGGACAGGGGCCACTGAAGCTTTCTTT
CDR3: CASSLGTGATEAFF